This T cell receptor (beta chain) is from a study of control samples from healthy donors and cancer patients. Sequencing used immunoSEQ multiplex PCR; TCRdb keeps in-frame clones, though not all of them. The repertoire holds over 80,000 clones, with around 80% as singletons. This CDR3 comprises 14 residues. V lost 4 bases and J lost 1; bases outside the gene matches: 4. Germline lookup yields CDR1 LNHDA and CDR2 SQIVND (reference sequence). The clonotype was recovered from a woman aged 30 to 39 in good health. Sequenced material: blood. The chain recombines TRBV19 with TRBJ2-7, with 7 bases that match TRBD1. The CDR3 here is CASSRKQGSYEQYF. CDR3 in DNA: TGTGCCAGTAGTAGAAAACAGGGGTCCTACGAGCAGTACTTC.